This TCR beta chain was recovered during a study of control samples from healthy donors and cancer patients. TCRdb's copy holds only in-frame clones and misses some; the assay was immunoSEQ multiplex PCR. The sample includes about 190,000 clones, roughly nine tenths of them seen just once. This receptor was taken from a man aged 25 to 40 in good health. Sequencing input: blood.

CDR3 in amino acids: CASSFSGGNQPQHF. The CDR3 nucleotides are TGTGCCAGCAGCTTTTCGGGGGGCAATCAGCCCCAGCATTTT. The J gene is TRBJ1-5, the V gene TRBV7-3, with D tentatively TRBD1 (5 bases). This CDR3 contains 14 residues. The germline gives CDR1 SGHTA, CDR2 FQGTGA. With 3 bases removed from V and 2 bases from J, the gap between germline ends came to 8 bases.